This T cell receptor beta chain was captured by sequencing in a study of identical twins. The cDNA had a unique molecular identifier and a template-switch universal primer site. TCRdb independently ran MiXCR on the 5' RACE reads; one entry per CDR3 protein. The profile shows some 500,000 distinct CDR3 sequences, roughly an eighth of them singletons. General study findings and limits: There was more out-of-frame TCR alpha sharing in monozygotic twins than models estimated. Low generation-probability sequences were in excess among twin-shared out-of-frame alpha sequences.

Germline CDR1 is MNHNS and CDR2 is SASEGT. This CDR3 comprises 17 residues. V gave up 4 bases and J gave up 3 bases, with 19 bases separating them. This clonotype was counted once. Its cognate antigen is unknown. These records were also assigned to another study, of yellow fever vaccine responses in identical twins.

Sequencing was done on a sample of CD4+ T cells sorted from blood. The chain combines TRBV6-1 with TRBJ2-1; possible D gene TRBD2, 7 bases. The sequence derives from a woman between 18 and 29 years old in good health. For the CDR3, the DNA is TGTGCCAGCAGTGCCCCCGTGGGAGGGGGTAACTACAATGAGCAGTTCTTC. Protein sequence: CASSAPVGGGNYNEQFF.